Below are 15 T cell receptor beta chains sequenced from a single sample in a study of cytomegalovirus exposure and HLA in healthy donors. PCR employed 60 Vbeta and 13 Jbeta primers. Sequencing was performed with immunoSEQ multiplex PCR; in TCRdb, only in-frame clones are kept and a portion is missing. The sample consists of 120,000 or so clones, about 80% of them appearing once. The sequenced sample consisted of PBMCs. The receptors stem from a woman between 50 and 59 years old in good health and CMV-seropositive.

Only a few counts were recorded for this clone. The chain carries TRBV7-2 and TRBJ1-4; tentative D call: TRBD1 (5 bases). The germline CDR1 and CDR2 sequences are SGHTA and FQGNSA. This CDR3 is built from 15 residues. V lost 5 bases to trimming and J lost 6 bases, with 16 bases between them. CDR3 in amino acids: CASSPHRGGDEKLFF. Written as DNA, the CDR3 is TGTGCCAGCAGCCCCCATAGGGGAGGGGATGAAAAACTGTTTTTT.

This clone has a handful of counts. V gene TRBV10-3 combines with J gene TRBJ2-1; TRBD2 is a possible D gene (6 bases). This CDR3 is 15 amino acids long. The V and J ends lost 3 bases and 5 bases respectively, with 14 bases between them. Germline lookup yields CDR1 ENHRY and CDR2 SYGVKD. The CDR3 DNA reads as TGTGCCATCAGTGATGGGGGGAAGGGGCACAATGAGCAGTTCTTC. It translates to CAISDGGKGHNEQFF.

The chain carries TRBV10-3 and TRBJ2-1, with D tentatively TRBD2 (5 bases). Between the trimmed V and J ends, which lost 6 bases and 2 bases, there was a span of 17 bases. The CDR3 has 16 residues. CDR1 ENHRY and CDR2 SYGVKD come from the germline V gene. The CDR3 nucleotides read TGTGCCATCAGCAATCGGGGAGACCGCACCTACAATGAGCAGTTCTTC. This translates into CAISNRGDRTYNEQFF.

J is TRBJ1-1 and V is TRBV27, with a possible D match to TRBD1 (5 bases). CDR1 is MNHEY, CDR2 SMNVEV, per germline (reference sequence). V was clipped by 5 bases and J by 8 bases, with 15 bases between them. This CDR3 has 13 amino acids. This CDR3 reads CASSVGGKVEAFF. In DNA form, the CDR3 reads TGTGCCAGCAGTGTGGGGGGGAAGGTCGAAGCTTTCTTT.

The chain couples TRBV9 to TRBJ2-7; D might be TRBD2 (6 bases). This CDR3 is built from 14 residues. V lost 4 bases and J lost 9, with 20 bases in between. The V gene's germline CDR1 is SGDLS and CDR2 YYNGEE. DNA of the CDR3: TGTGCCAGCAGCCTGGGACTCCCTTATGGGAGGCAGTACTTC. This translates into CASSLGLPYGRQYF. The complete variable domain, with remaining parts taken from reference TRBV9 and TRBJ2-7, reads DSGVTQTPKHLITATGQRVTLRCSPRSGDLSVYWYQQSLDQGLQFLIQYYNGEERAKGNILERFSAQQFPDLHSELNLSSLELGDSALYFCASSLGLPYGRQYFGPGTRLTVT.

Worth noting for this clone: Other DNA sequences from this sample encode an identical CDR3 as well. As DNA, the CDR3 is TGTGCCAGCAGTTCCGGGACAGAGTCCTACGAGCAGTACTTC. It translates to CASSSGTESYEQYF. The gene calls are TRBV27 and TRBJ2-7; TRBD1 matches 7 bases. V lost 4 bases to trimming and J lost 1 base; unmatched junction nucleotides: 4. This CDR3 has 14 residues. The V gene's germline CDR1 is MNHEY and CDR2 SMNVEV (reference sequence).

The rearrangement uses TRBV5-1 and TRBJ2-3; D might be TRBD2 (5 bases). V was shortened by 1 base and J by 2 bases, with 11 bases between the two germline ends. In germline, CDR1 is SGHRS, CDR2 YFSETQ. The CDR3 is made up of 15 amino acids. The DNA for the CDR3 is TGCGCCAGCAGCTTGTTAGCGCAACCCACAGATACGCAGTATTTT. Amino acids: CASSLLAQPTDTQYF.

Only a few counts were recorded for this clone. The CDR3 DNA sequence: TGTGCCAGCAGCCTGGGACAGATCTATGGCTACACCTTC. Amino acids: CASSLGQIYGYTF. The V call is TRBV6-6, the J call TRBJ1-2; 7 bases fit TRBD1. CDR1 is MNHNY, CDR2 SVGAGI, per germline (reference sequence). V trimming: 6 bases; J trimming: 4 bases; junction bases outside the gene matches: 5. The CDR3 sequence is 13 residues long.

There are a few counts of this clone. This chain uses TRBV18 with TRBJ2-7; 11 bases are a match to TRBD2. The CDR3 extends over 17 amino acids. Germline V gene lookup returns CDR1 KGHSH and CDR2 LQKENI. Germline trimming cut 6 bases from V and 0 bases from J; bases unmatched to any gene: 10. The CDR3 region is CASSPGLAGPFSYEQYF. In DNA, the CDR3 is TGTGCCAGCTCCCCCGGACTAGCGGGCCCATTCTCCTACGAGCAGTACTTC.

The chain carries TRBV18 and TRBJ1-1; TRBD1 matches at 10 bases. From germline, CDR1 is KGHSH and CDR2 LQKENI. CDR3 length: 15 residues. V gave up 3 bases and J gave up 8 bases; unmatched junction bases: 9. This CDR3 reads CASSPLDRGSQEAFF. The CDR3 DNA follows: TGTGCCAGCTCACCGTTGGACAGGGGGAGCCAAGAAGCTTTCTTT. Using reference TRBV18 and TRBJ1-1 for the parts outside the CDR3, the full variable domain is NAGVMQNPRHLVRRRGQEARLRCSPMKGHSHVYWYRQLPEEGLKFMVYLQKENIIDESGMPKERFSAEFPKEGPSILRIQQVVRGDSAAYFCASSPLDRGSQEAFFGQGTRLTVV.

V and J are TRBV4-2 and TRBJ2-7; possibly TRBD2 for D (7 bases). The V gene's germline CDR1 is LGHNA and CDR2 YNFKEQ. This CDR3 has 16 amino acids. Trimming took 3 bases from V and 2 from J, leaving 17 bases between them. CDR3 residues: CASSQGRTRGTYEQYF. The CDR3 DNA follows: TGTGCCAGCAGCCAGGGACGGACTAGGGGGACCTACGAGCAGTACTTC.

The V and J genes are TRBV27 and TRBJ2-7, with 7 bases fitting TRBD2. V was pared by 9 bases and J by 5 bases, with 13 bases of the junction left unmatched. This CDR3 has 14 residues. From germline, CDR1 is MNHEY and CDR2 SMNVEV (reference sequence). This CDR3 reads CASFGEGGIHEQYF. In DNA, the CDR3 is TGTGCCAGTTTTGGGGAGGGAGGTATCCACGAGCAGTACTTC.

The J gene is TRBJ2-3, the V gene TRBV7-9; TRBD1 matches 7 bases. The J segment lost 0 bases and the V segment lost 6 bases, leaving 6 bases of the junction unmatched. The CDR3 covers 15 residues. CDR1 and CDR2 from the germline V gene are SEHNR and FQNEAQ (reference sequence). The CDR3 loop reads CASRPRQGSTDTQYF. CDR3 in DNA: TGTGCCAGCAGACCCCGACAGGGTAGCACAGATACGCAGTATTTT.

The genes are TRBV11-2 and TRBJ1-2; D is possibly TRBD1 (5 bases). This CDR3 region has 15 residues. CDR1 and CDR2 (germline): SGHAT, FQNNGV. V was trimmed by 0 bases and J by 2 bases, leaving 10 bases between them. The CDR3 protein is CASSLDSNRNYGYTF. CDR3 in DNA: TGTGCCAGCAGCTTAGATAGTAACAGGAACTATGGCTACACCTTC.

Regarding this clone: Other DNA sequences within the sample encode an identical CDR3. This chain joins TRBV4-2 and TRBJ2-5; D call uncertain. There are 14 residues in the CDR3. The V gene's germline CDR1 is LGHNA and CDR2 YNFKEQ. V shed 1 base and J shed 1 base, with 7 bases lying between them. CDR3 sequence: CASSQGHFQETQYF. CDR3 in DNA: TGTGCCAGCAGCCAAGGACACTTCCAAGAGACCCAGTACTTC.